These 2 T cell receptor beta chains originate from one sample sequenced in a study of T-cell memory formation after mild COVID-19. MiXCR, applied by TCRdb to the 5' RACE reads, yields one record per CDR3 protein. This table has a few hundred thousand distinct CDR3 sequences, roughly 15% appearing once. The sample consisted of PBMCs or a T cell subset sorted from them (not recorded which). The receptors here all came from a man younger than 35 who had mild COVID-19 (a few samples of this study predate the infection). Cell type and time point are not known.

V usage is TRBV4-3 and J usage is TRBJ1-1; D is ambiguous. V lost 0 bases, J lost 1 base, and 9 bases lay in between. The CDR3 totals 15 residues. Germline CDR1 LGHNA, CDR2 YSLEER. This chain's CDR3 is CASSQDWYRNTEAFF. DNA for the CDR3: TGCGCCAGCAGCCAAGATTGGTACCGGAACACTGAAGCTTTCTTT.

CDR3 sequence (DNA): TGCGCCAGCAGTAAGACTAGCGGAGTCTCCTACAATGAGCAGTTCTTC. It translates to CASSKTSGVSYNEQFF. The chain combines TRBV5-1 with TRBJ2-1; 9 bases agree with TRBD2. The CDR3 totals 16 residues. Germline values: CDR1 SGHRS, CDR2 YFSETQ. Trimming cost V 5 bases and J 0 bases; bases outside gene matches: 6.